The 11 T cell receptor beta chains reported below all come from one sample, sequenced in a study of T-cell reconstitution after alpha-beta-depleted transplantation in children. Study-wide points: After one year, T-cell counts and TCRbeta diversity mostly came from new T cells.

Molecular barcoding with unique molecular identifiers was used for the TCRbeta library. TCRdb redid the calling of the PCR reads with MiXCR, one entry per CDR3 protein. The table has 330,000 or so distinct CDR3 sequences, roughly 8.2% seen once. These receptors are not linked to any known antigen. The specimen was peripheral blood, collected 360 days after TCRalphabeta/CD19-depleted stem cell transplant. These TCRs come from a female patient aged 2-10 years who had a stem cell transplant for Fanconi anemia, so the T cells may come from the graft donor.

This chain links TRBV7-2 with TRBJ1-1; 7 bases are a match to TRBD1. The trim removed 5 bases at V and 5 bases at J, leaving 5 bases unmatched. CDR1 and CDR2 from the germline V gene are SGHTA and FQGNSA. The CDR3 is made up of 13 amino acids. The chain's CDR3 is CASSPKQGTEAFF. The CDR3 DNA follows: TGTGCCAGCAGCCCTAAACAGGGGACTGAAGCTTTCTTT. The variable domain in full, completed from reference TRBV7-2 and TRBJ1-1, reads GAGVSQSPSNKVTEKGKDVELRCDPISGHTALYWYRQSLGQGLEFLIYFQGNSAPDKSGLPSDRFSAERTGGSVSTLTIQRTQQEDSAVYLCASSPKQGTEAFFGQGTRLTVV.

This clonotype has just a few counts. The CDR3 sequence: CASSLIQGANEQFF. CDR3 sequence (DNA): TGTGCCAGCAGCTTGATACAGGGGGCGAATGAGCAGTTCTTC. The chain carries TRBV5-4 and TRBJ2-1; the match to TRBD1 covers 9 bases. J gave up 7 bases and V 1 base, and 3 bases lay outside the gene matches. This CDR3 comprises 14 residues. Germline CDR1 SGHNT, CDR2 YYREEE (reference sequence).

The table lists this clonotype with many counts. The J gene is TRBJ2-2, the V gene TRBV12-3 or TRBV12-4, with D perhaps TRBD2 (6 bases). Trimming removed 4 bases at V and 4 bases at J, with 19 bases between. The CDR3 loop spans 17 amino acids. The CDR3 DNA reads as TGTGCCAGCAGTTACCCCACGGGACTGACACTCACCGGGGAGCTGTTTTTT. It translates to CASSYPTGLTLTGELFF.

This rearrangement joins TRBV5-6 to TRBJ2-7; 11 positions agree with TRBD1. Germline V CDR1 and CDR2: SGHDT, YYEEEE. After removal of 4 bases from V and 3 bases from J, the junction contained 9 bases not matched to a gene. The CDR3 has 16 residues. The CDR3: CASSPSGQGVIYEQYF. The CDR3 bases are TGTGCCAGCAGCCCTTCGGGACAGGGGGTCATCTACGAGCAGTACTTC.

This clonotype was picked up many times. V and J are TRBV4-1 and TRBJ2-3; 10 nucleotides match TRBD2. The V gene's germline CDR1 is MGHRA and CDR2 YSYEKL. Trimming at V came to 3 bases and at J to 3 bases, leaving 18 bases not matched to a gene. CDR3 length: 20 amino acids. The CDR3 is CASSHITGAGGPGGTDTQYF. The CDR3 DNA reads TGCGCCAGCAGCCATATTACTGGAGCGGGAGGGCCAGGTGGGACAGATACGCAGTATTTT.

This clonotype has a handful of counts. This chain uses TRBV28 with TRBJ2-5, with TRBD2 matching 10 bases. CDR3 length: 16 amino acids. The J segment lost 1 base and the V segment lost 0 bases, leaving 2 bases of the junction unmatched. CDR1 and CDR2 (germline): MDHEN, SYDVKM. CDR3 region: CASSLWSGGAQETQYF. The CDR3 DNA follows: TGTGCCAGCAGTTTATGGAGCGGGGGGGCCCAAGAGACCCAGTACTTC. Combining the CDR3 with reference TRBV28 and TRBJ2-5 gives the whole variable domain DVKVTQSSRYLVKRTGEKVFLECVQDMDHENMFWYRQDPGLGLRLIYFSYDVKMKEKGDIPEGYSVSREKKERFSLILESASTNQTSMYLCASSLWSGGAQETQYFGPGTRLLVL.

In its sample, this clonotype was seen many times. V is TRBV5-1 and J is TRBJ2-7; 7 bases are a match to TRBD2. V lost 2 bases, J lost 1 base, and 3 bases stayed unmatched. The CDR3 runs 14 residues. Germline CDR1 and CDR2: SGHRS and YFSETQ. As DNA, the CDR3 is TGCGCCAGCAGCTTTTCCGGGAGGTCCTACGAGCAGTACTTC. It codes for CASSFSGRSYEQYF.

The chain recombines TRBV7-2 with TRBJ2-3; D ambiguous. CDR3 length equals 14 residues. The germline gives CDR1 SGHTA, CDR2 FQGNSA. Between the trimmed V and J ends, which lost 4 bases and 6 bases, there was a span of 14 bases. The CDR3 protein is CASSWYKIKDTQYF. DNA for the CDR3: TGTGCCAGCAGCTGGTACAAAATTAAGGATACGCAGTATTTT.

The chain joins TRBV10-3 to TRBJ2-6, with 7 bases matching TRBD1. Germline V gene lookup returns CDR1 ENHRY and CDR2 SYGVKD. This CDR3 is 18 amino acids long. The J segment lost 0 bases and the V segment lost 5 bases, leaving 10 bases of the junction unmatched. The CDR3 reads CAISTLGGPRSGANVLTF. In nucleotides, the CDR3 is TGTGCCATCAGTACCCTAGGGGGCCCCCGCTCTGGGGCCAACGTCCTGACTTTC.

This clonotype was recorded at least ten times. The V call is TRBV12-3 or TRBV12-4, the J call TRBJ1-1; D not certain. The CDR3 extends over 13 amino acids. V was cut by 1 base and J by 4 bases, with 7 bases left in between. CDR3: CASSLGESTEAFF. In DNA, the CDR3 is TGTGCCAGCAGTTTAGGGGAATCCACTGAAGCTTTCTTT.

At least ten counts were recorded for this clonotype. The chain uses TRBV6-1 and TRBJ1-2; 9 nucleotides line up with TRBD1. This CDR3 comprises 17 residues. Trimming cost V 5 bases and J 4 bases; bases outside gene matches: 14. Per the germline V gene, CDR1 is MNHNS and CDR2 is SASEGT. CDR3 sequence reads: CASSPPGTGYSFYGYTF. Written as DNA, the CDR3 is TGTGCCAGCAGTCCCCCGGGGACAGGGTATTCATTCTATGGCTACACCTTC.